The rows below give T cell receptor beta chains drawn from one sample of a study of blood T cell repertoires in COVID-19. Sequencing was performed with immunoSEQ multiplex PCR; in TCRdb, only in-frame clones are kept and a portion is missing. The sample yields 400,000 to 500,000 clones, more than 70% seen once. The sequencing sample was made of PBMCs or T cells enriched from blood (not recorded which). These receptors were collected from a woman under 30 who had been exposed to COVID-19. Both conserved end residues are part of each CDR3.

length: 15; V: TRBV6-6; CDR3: CASSSRGSGNDEQFF
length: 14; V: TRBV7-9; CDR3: CASSFTGNGYGYTF
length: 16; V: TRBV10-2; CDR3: CASSELADASTDTQYF
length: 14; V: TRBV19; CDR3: CASTLGGSNQPQHF
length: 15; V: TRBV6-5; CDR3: CASSSGGGLQETQYF
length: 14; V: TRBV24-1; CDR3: CATSDGTWGTEAFF
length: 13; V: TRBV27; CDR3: CASGYYGNTEAFF
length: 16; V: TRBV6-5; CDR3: CASSYAGSSYNSPLHF
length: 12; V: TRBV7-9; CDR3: CASSSTHNEQFF
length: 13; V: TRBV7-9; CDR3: CASSLLDWSPLHF
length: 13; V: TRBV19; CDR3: CATRRGYNQPQHF
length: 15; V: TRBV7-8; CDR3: CASSHSRVLDYGYTF
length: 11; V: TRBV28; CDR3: CASSYIYEQYF
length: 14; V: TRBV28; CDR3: CASSLQGVRNTIYF
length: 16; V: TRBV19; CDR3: CASRLTGGVGNQPQHF
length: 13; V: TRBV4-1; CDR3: CASSQVQGDEQYF